This T cell receptor beta chain was documented in a study of shared clonotypes between healthy human individuals (dated by TCRdb to the early 2020s). In terms of the full investigation: The cohort included a few men and a couple of women between 18 and 49 years of age. For each donor, CD4 naive and CD4 memory were each run on three plates, CD8 naive on two plates, and CD8 memory on one plate. Blood TCR repertoires of about five healthy adults were deeply sequenced to estimate repertoire size and the extent of clonotype sharing between individuals. Different laboratories and diverse techniques were used to prepare libraries and sequence TCR repertoires, to increase sequencing depth and limit assay-specific biases. Per donor, leukapheresis produced somewhere between about 0.85 and 10 billion PBMCs. The research as a whole found: Naive subsets generally had larger estimated clonotype richness than memory subsets did. Only blood was sampled, and tissue TCR repertoires likely differ from those in blood. Sharing across four donors was observed for approximately 5% of naive CD4, under 4% of naive CD8, 2.3% of memory CD4, and about 0.39% of memory CD8 clonotypes. Rarefaction of sorted-subset datasets indicated incomplete sequencing despite the large sequencing depth. Compared with non-shared clonotypes, clonotypes shared by all four sorted-subset donors had higher generation probabilities. Pairwise subsampling indicated that sequencing depth was expected to affect the degree of clonotype sharing among donors. Because the study included a small number of donors, the genetic and exposure-history diversity represented was limited.

Inclusive of the bounding cysteine and phenylalanine, the CDR3 is 15 residues long. The retained sequence is limited to the CDR3, 45 bases, with the frame set at the first base. Unmatched junction bases come to 8, with V trimmed by 6 bases and J by 5 bases. CDR1 and CDR2 are drawn from the germline V gene: SGHTA, FQGTGA. This clone was observed a single time. Its antigen target is currently unknown. There are no base qualities to consult, and no much larger clone falls within one base. Healthy HIV-negative adults with no recently reported acute infections or vaccinations were included as donors. Every donor was a Caucasian adult living in Nashville, Tennessee, USA. CD8 memory samples consisted of magnetically selected CD45RO+ cells combined with CCR7-negative CD45RA+ effector memory (TemRA) cells. Blood was collected by leukapheresis, and PBMCs were isolated by Ficoll-Histopaque density gradient centrifugation and then cryopreserved in liquid nitrogen vapor phase. Analytical flow cytometry was used to check the purity and quantity of each magnetically sorted T cell population. From each sorted fraction, genomic DNA was isolated and quantified by UV absorbance on a Nanodrop 2000c.

Using the deep immunoSEQ assay, TCR CDR3 regions were amplified from genomic DNA by multiplex PCR. Genomic DNA extracted from each cell subset was distributed evenly over all wells of several immunoSEQ 96-well plates, and each plate served as one replicate. For sorted subsets, 200 to 250 ng of genomic DNA, equivalent to roughly 30,000 T cell genomes, went into each replicate PCR. Purified libraries were quantified with a Qubit 3.0 fluorometer, sized on a Bioanalyzer 2100, and re-quantified with the KAPA Library Quantification kit. Every immunoSEQ 96-well plate was sequenced on a separate single-read 150-cycle Illumina NextSeq 550 flow cell. As for how the authors treated the data: Because the immunoSEQ output included only junctional sequences and no quality scores, the filtering could not be the same as the filtering used for full-length reads. To assign V/J genes and CDR3, sequences were annotated against IMGT germline references using PyIR, a Python wrapper for IgBLAST v1.9. Reads were filtered out if the reads had weak V/J assignments (E-value above 1e-6), no CDR3, stop codons, out-of-frame junctions, or ambiguous translated residues. V3J clonotypes were defined as sequences sharing the same inferred V gene, J gene, and CDR3 amino acid sequence. The percentage overlap between two repertoires was calculated by dividing the number of shared unique clonotypes by the size of the smaller repertoire. Repertoire richness was assessed with RTK rarefaction, the Chao1 estimator, and Recon v2.1 estimates of unobserved clonotypes. Generation probabilities for all TCRbeta clonotypes obtained by the gDNA method from a handful of donors were computed using OLGA. What TCRdb holds here is the immuneACCESS table cut down to in-frame rearrangements. Part of the clones is not present; checked against another copy, under half of the missing clones reflect an unresolved V gene, and the others are unexplained. V, J and clone size are those of that table, while D and trimming were read from the DNA. The sample table records 650,000 to 700,000 clones; about 90% of these occur just once. About 34% of the sample is held by the ten biggest clonotypes.

Input material: memory CD8+ T cells from PBMCs. This specimen's cell subset or site label, per the study, means: CD45RO+ cells pooled with CCR7-negative TemRA cells. The V and J segments used are TRBV7-3 and TRBJ2-2; 8 middle bases align to TRBD2. The clonotype was recovered from a man between 18 and 29 years old in good health. Some clones in this sample may be carry-over from other donors' samples. The CDR3 amino acid sequence is: CASSSIAGRTGELFF. The DNA sequence is TGTGCCAGCAGTTCCATAGCGGGAAGGACCGGGGAGCTGTTTTTT. The full variable domain, with segments outside the CDR3 supplied by the reference TRBV7-3 and TRBJ2-2 proteins, appears as GAGVSQTPSNKVTEKGKYVELRCDPISGHTALYWYRQSLGQGPEFLIYFQGTGAADDSGLPNDRFFAVRPEGSVSTLKIQRTERGDSAVYLCASSSIAGRTGELFFGEGSRLTVL.